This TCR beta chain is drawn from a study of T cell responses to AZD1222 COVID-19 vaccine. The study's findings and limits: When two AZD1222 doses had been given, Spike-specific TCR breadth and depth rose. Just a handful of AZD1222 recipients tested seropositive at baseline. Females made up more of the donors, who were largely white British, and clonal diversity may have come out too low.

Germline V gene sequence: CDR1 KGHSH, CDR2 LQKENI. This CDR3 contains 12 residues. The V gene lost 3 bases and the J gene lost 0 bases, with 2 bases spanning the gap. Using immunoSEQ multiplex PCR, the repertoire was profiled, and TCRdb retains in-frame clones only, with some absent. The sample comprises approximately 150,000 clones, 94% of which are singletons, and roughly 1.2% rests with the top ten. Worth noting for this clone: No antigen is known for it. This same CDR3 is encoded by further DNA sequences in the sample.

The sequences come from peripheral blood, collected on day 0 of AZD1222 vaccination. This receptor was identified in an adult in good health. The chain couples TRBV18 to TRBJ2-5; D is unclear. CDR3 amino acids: CASSPYQETQYF. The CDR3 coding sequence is TGTGCCAGCTCACCGTACCAAGAGACCCAGTACTTC.